This is a list of T cell receptor beta chains from one sample in a study of STAT5B mutations in CD4+ large granular lymphocyte leukemia. Assay used: immunoSEQ multiplex PCR; TCRdb lists only in-frame clones, some missing. The sample has more than 30,000 clones; around 90% are singletons. The source material was CD4+ T cells from blood buffy coats. Receptors were obtained from a human donor in good health. Each CDR3 is given without its conserved first and last residue.

J: TRBJ2-7; V: TRBV30; CDR3: AWTTGTGSIYEQY
J: TRBJ2-3; V: TRBV5-1; CDR3: ASSSGQGTLTDTQY
J: TRBJ2-1; V: TRBV12-5; CDR3: ASGRLAGINEQF
J: TRBJ2-6; V: TRBV7-9; CDR3: ASSSDTYGANVLT
J: TRBJ1-1; V: TRBV25-1; CDR3: ASRGTSTAF
J: TRBJ2-2; V: TRBV7-2; CDR3: ASSDSPGHNTGELF
J: TRBJ2-7; V: TRBV6-1; CDR3: ASSVTGEFEQY
J: TRBJ1-3; V: TRBV30; CDR3: AWSPASGQGAGNTIY
J: TRBJ2-3; V: TRBV2; CDR3: ASTEGQGTDTQY
J: TRBJ1-4; V: TRBV7-2; CDR3: ASTPPGATNEKLF
J: TRBJ2-7; V: TRBV5-4; CDR3: ASSFRRGWETSYEQY
J: TRBJ1-1; V: TRBV18; CDR3: ASSPGQTNTEAF
J: TRBJ2-7; V: TRBV7-2; CDR3: ASSSQVEQY
J: TRBJ1-4; V: TRBV11-2; CDR3: ASSLEQGKLF
J: TRBJ1-1; V: TRBV28; CDR3: ASSRGTVEAF
J: TRBJ2-7; V: TRBV28; CDR3: ASSPPRVSYEQY
J: TRBJ2-1; V: TRBV7-9; CDR3: ASSLERGGIDNEQF
J: TRBJ1-6; V: TRBV7-2; CDR3: ASSMRQAQSPLH
J: TRBJ1-5; V: TRBV5-4; CDR3: ASSFGSDQPQH
J: TRBJ1-4; V: TRBV5-5; CDR3: ASSLAPGLVNEKLF
J: TRBJ2-5; V: TRBV6-1; CDR3: ASSNGRQGETQY
J: TRBJ2-1; V: TRBV11-2; CDR3: ASSSLAGGPHEQF
J: TRBJ1-1; V: TRBV2; CDR3: ASKGTGRPEAF
J: TRBJ2-3; V: TRBV25-1; CDR3: ASSEWASGSPDTQY
J: TRBJ2-1; V: TRBV5-1; CDR3: ASSSPRRNYNEQF
J: TRBJ1-5; V: TRBV19; CDR3: ASSSHSGVNQPQH
J: TRBJ1-2; V: TRBV29-1; CDR3: SVGRQESYGYT
J: TRBJ2-1; V: TRBV28; CDR3: ASEIHNEQF
J: TRBJ1-2; V: TRBV18; CDR3: ASSPGTDVYGYT
J: TRBJ2-7; V: TRBV19; CDR3: ASSQPGLNSYEQY
J: TRBJ2-6; V: TRBV18; CDR3: ASSPTVSGANVLT
J: TRBJ2-1; V: TRBV29-1; CDR3: SAFSASSYNEQF
J: TRBJ2-1; V: TRBV5-5; CDR3: ASSLSGVTPYNEQF
J: TRBJ1-5; V: TRBV30; CDR3: AWSGDSSFLSNQPQH
J: TRBJ1-1; V: TRBV19; CDR3: ASSIQGNTEAF
J: TRBJ2-7; V: TRBV6-4; CDR3: ASSAGLAGVEEQY
J: TRBJ1-1; V: TRBV4-1; CDR3: ASSQDLGRTEAF
J: TRBJ2-7; V: TRBV11-3; CDR3: ASSFNHEQY
J: TRBJ2-1; V: TRBV5-1; CDR3: ASSLDGGASNEQF
J: TRBJ2-3; V: TRBV5-4; CDR3: ASSLGGGRADTQY
J: TRBJ1-3; V: TRBV7-8; CDR3: ASSLAQGAGNTIY
J: TRBJ2-2; V: TRBV28; CDR3: ASMRSSGELF
J: TRBJ1-2; V: TRBV15; CDR3: ATSGGMDSHSNYGYT
J: TRBJ2-3; V: TRBV25-1; CDR3: ASDTDRDRGTDTQY
J: TRBJ1-5; V: TRBV2; CDR3: ASSEDREGQPQH
J: TRBJ1-1; V: TRBV5-8; CDR3: ASSGQGMNTEAF
J: TRBJ1-1; V: TRBV7-3; CDR3: ASSLNRNTEAF
J: TRBJ2-7; V: TRBV7-2; CDR3: ASSNSQLPYEQY
J: TRBJ2-3; V: TRBV5-4; CDR3: ASSLWREKDTQY